The sequence of this T cell receptor beta chain was determined in a study of tumor-infiltrating lymphocytes in primary liver carcinoma. Overall study: Each of the growths was stage T1-T3 N0M0, extending roughly 4.2 to 11 cm across.

Scientists recovered RNA and DNA together from around 18-30 mg of unsorted bulk tissue. Donors were untreated and chronically infected with HBV. Five separate regions of each tumor underwent sampling. Making TCR beta cDNA involved 400 to 600 ng total RNA and a constant-region primer. Libraries of TCR beta came from three nested multiplex PCR rounds with slightly modified ARM-PCR. TRBV1-TRBV30 forward primers and a C-beta reverse primer were used in the first two PCR rounds, which each ran for 10 cycles. TCRdb re-called the multiplex PCR reads through MiXCR, storing one row per CDR3 protein. The table shows about 97,000 distinct CDR3 sequences, with under 70% occurring only once. This CDR3 comprises 17 residues. Trimming stripped 3 bases from V and 8 bases from J, with 24 bases between. Germline values: CDR1 SGHVS, CDR2 FQNEAQ. General study findings and limits: Tumor-adjacent and tumor-blood pairs shared a smaller degree of overlap than tumor region pairs.

A note on this clonotype: Its antigen is not identified. This may be a read error: a much more frequent sequence differs by one nucleotide.

J is TRBJ2-3 and V is TRBV7-8; D remains ambiguous. The sequence derives from a woman aged 55-75 years with primary liver carcinoma and hepatitis B virus infection. Specimen: liver tumor tissue from sampling region 2. Noted subset: tumor region T2, inferior pole. The CDR3 DNA is TGTGCCAGCAGCTTTGCGCTACTAAGGGCTACAGTGCGTACGCAGTATTTT. Translating it yields CASSFALLRATVRTQYF.